The 16 T cell receptor beta chains below were found in one sample sequenced in a study of blood T cell repertoires in COVID-19. The repertoire was sequenced with immunoSEQ multiplex PCR; TCRdb's copy has only in-frame clones and lacks some. The sample holds over 150,000 clones, roughly 92% seen once. What was sequenced was peripheral blood. The receptors here all came from a man aged 25 to 40 with COVID-19, enrolled during active disease.

V gene TRBV27 combines with J gene TRBJ1-1; 7 bases fit TRBD1. Germline-derived CDR1 and CDR2 are MNHEY and SMNVEV (reference sequence). The junction had 2 bases not matched to a gene; V was cut back by 0 bases and J by 1 base. The CDR3 runs to 15 residues. Here the CDR3 DNA reads TGTGCCAGCAGTTTATCGGGACAGAGGAACACTGAAGCTTTCTTT. Residues: CASSLSGQRNTEAFF.

J is TRBJ2-7 and V is TRBV3-1 (or the pseudogene TRBV3-2), with D possibly matching TRBD2 (6 bases). This CDR3 is built from 16 residues. The germline V gene has CDR1 LGHDT and CDR2 YNNKEL (reference sequence). V lost 2 bases and J lost 0, with 14 bases in between. The CDR3 here is CASSQRRGRDSYEQYF. The CDR3 nucleotides read TGTGCCAGCAGCCAAAGGCGGGGCAGGGACTCCTACGAGCAGTACTTC.

CDR3 nucleotides: TGTGCCAGCAGCCAAGATCTCGGGGGGTCGTCCTACGAGCAGTACTTC. Its translation: CASSQDLGGSSYEQYF. The rearrangement links TRBV4-2 to TRBJ2-7; 7 bases fit TRBD2. Losses at the gene ends were 0 bases for V and 1 base for J; bases not matched to a gene: 6. Germline CDR1 is LGHNA and CDR2 is YNFKEQ. The CDR3 contains 16 residues.

This chain joins TRBV15 and TRBJ1-4; D is perhaps TRBD1 (5 bases). CDR1 and CDR2 (germline): LNHNV, YYDKDF (reference sequence). This CDR3 is 14 amino acids long. Trimming shortened V by 1 base and J by 8 bases, and 11 bases separated the two germline ends. The CDR3 DNA sequence: TGTGCCACCAGCAGAGGCCAGGGTGGCGAAAAACTGTTTTTT. The encoded protein is CATSRGQGGEKLFF.

The chain combines TRBV7-6 with TRBJ1-1, with a tentative D call TRBD1 (6 bases). The ends were cut back, 2 bases at V and 1 base at J, with 11 bases in the middle. The germline CDR1 and CDR2 sequences are SGHVS and FNYEAQ. The CDR3 covers 15 residues. CDR3 residues: CASSLTLGGNTEAFF. Written as DNA, the CDR3 is TGTGCCAGCAGCTTAACACTAGGGGGGAACACTGAAGCTTTCTTT.

DNA for the CDR3: TGTGCCAGCAGCTTGCTAACCGGGGAGCTGTTTTTT. Residues: CASSLLTGELFF. The chain recombines TRBV5-4 with TRBJ2-2, with D hard to call. The germline V and J ends were trimmed by 1 base and 5 bases, with 3 bases remaining between them. Germline V gene lookup returns CDR1 SGHNT and CDR2 YYREEE (reference sequence). The CDR3 loop spans 12 amino acids.

This clone was observed a single time. The chain is built from TRBV7-9 and TRBJ2-7; 7 bases fit TRBD1. The length of the CDR3 is 15 residues. Germline V CDR1 and CDR2: SEHNR, FQNEAQ (reference sequence). V lost 5 bases to trimming and J lost 1 base; unmatched junction nucleotides: 8. DNA of the CDR3: TGTGCCAGCAGCCCTTTAGGGGGCCCATCCTACGAGCAGTACTTC. As protein: CASSPLGGPSYEQYF.

This rearrangement joins TRBV5-1 to TRBJ2-7; D is ambiguous. V lost 1 base and J lost 4, with 9 bases in between. Per the germline V gene, CDR1 is SGHRS and CDR2 is YFSETQ. This CDR3 region has 13 residues. CDR3 bases: TGCGCCAGCAGCTTGTTTTCCCAGTACGAGCAGTACTTC. Its translation: CASSLFSQYEQYF.

The chain links TRBV6-6 to TRBJ1-5; no reliable D call. CDR3 length: 15 residues. Germline values: CDR1 MNHNY, CDR2 SVGAGI (reference sequence). The ends were cut back, 2 bases at V and 0 bases at J, with 8 bases in the middle. CDR3: CASSYGLDSNQPQHF. CDR3 in DNA: TGTGCCAGCAGTTACGGCCTTGATAGCAATCAGCCCCAGCATTTT.

The rearrangement links TRBV10-3 to TRBJ1-3; D may be TRBD1 (6 bases). The CDR3 is made up of 13 amino acids. CDR1 is ENHRY, CDR2 SYGVKD, per germline. Deletions cut 7 bases from V and 0 bases from J, with 7 bases between. The CDR3 is CAIKGGSGNTIYF. CDR3 sequence (DNA): TGTGCCATCAAAGGGGGCTCTGGAAACACCATATATTTT.

V is TRBV27 and J is TRBJ2-7, with TRBD1 matching 8 bases. Trimming cost V 10 bases and J 0 bases; bases outside gene matches: 8. Germline V gene data show CDR1 as MNHEY and CDR2 as SMNVEV (reference sequence). This CDR3 is 14 amino acids long. The CDR3 here is CATSRTGPSYEQYF. The CDR3 DNA sequence: TGTGCCACCTCAAGGACAGGGCCCTCCTACGAGCAGTACTTC.

The J gene is TRBJ2-1, the V gene TRBV19, with 9 bases identical to TRBD2. The germline V gene encodes CDR1 LNHDA and CDR2 SQIVND (reference sequence). The CDR3 totals 16 residues. With 3 bases clipped from V and 7 bases from J, the junction kept 10 bases outside the gene matches. CDR3 region: CASSIESGLARNEQFF. The CDR3 DNA reads TGTGCCAGTAGTATTGAATCAGGACTAGCGAGGAATGAGCAGTTCTTC.

This clone was picked up one time. The chain carries TRBV5-6 and TRBJ1-6, with 7 bases lining up with TRBD1. The CDR3 consists of 15 residues. Germline lookup yields CDR1 SGHDT and CDR2 YYEEEE. V gave up 0 bases and J gave up 7 bases; unmatched junction bases: 4. CDR3 protein: CASSLEGTANSPLHF. The CDR3, as DNA: TGTGCCAGCAGCTTGGAAGGGACAGCAAATTCACCCCTCCACTTT.

The gene calls are TRBV11-1 and TRBJ1-2, with no clear D. The length of the CDR3 is 12 residues. V shed 5 bases and J shed 4 bases, with 8 bases lying between them. CDR1 and CDR2 from the germline V gene are SGHAT and FQDESV (reference sequence). CDR3 in amino acids: CASSGAGYGYTF. CDR3 DNA sequence: TGTGCCAGCAGCGGAGCCGGCTATGGCTACACCTTC.

There are a few counts of this clone. This chain uses TRBV5-1 with TRBJ2-3; tentatively, D is TRBD1 (5 bases). Germline V gene lookup returns CDR1 SGHRS and CDR2 YFSETQ. The CDR3 runs 14 residues. Trimming shortened V by 5 bases and J by 1 base, and 11 bases separated the two germline ends. CDR3 amino acids: CASRQGMGTDTQYF. Written as DNA, the CDR3 is TGCGCCAGCAGGCAGGGTATGGGCACAGATACGCAGTATTTT.

CDR3 region: CASSLAGQGEAFF. DNA of the CDR3: TGTGCCAGCAGCTTAGCAGGACAGGGTGAAGCTTTCTTT. The rearrangement joins TRBV7-9 to TRBJ1-1, with TRBD1 matching over 8 bases. Germline loops: CDR1 SEHNR, CDR2 FQNEAQ (reference sequence). J was trimmed by 7 bases and V by 0 bases; bases with no gene match: 1. The CDR3 extends over 13 amino acids.